Following are 21 T cell receptor beta chains from one sample sequenced in a study of T cell clusters in autoimmune cytopenias. TRB was amplified by touch-down multiplex PCR, primer pools A and B combined. TCRdb reanalyzed the multiplex PCR reads and collapses them to one entry per CDR3 protein, without DNA. Its clone listing holds fewer than 8,500 distinct CDR3 sequences. Each sample's input was around 270 ng genomic DNA, some 40,000 genome equivalents. The sample also formed part of further work on T cell repertoires in aging, cancer and after chemotherapy.

Sequencing input: peripheral blood. The receptors shown here come from a human donor in good health.

This clonotype is medium-sized (0.01 to 0.1%) by frequency. The chain recombines TRBV19 with TRBJ2-5; with no DNA, the TCRdb D assignment of TRBD1 cannot be verified. The CDR3 loop spans 14 amino acids. The germline gives CDR1 LNHDA, CDR2 SQIVND (reference sequence). The CDR3 here is CASSPGTDQETQYF.

By frequency, this clonotype is medium-sized. The chain carries TRBV7-2 and TRBJ2-3; absent DNA, TCRdb's TRBD2 call cannot be checked. This CDR3 is built from 15 residues. The germline gives CDR1 SGHTA, CDR2 FQGNSA. This chain's CDR3 is CASSLGRGGTDTQYF. The full variable domain, completed using reference TRBV7-2 and TRBJ2-3, is GAGVSQSPSNKVTEKGKDVELRCDPISGHTALYWYRQSLGQGLEFLIYFQGNSAPDKSGLPSDRFSAERTGGSVSTLTIQRTQQEDSAVYLCASSLGRGGTDTQYFGPGTRLTVL.

The V and J genes are TRBV11-2 and TRBJ2-2; TCRdb's D call of TRBD1 is untestable without DNA. This CDR3 region has 15 residues. Germline CDR1 and CDR2: SGHAT and FQNNGV. CDR3: CASSVNGGAPGELFF.

The gene calls are TRBV27 and TRBJ2-1; TCRdb's D call, TRBD1, is unchecked because there is no DNA. The CDR3 totals 18 residues. CDR1 and CDR2 from the germline V gene are MNHEY and SMNVEV (reference sequence). CDR3 protein: CASSSIIWTGETYNEQFF.

This clonotype is deemed medium-sized (0.01 to 0.1%) by its frequency. The V and J genes are TRBV6-1 and TRBJ2-3; TCRdb proposes TRBD2, but this gene call is untestable without DNA. CDR1 is MNHNS, CDR2 SASEGT, per germline. The CDR3 loop spans 16 amino acids. CDR3 sequence: CASSEGSGGATDTQYF.

The rearrangement joins TRBV7-2 to TRBJ1-1; TCRdb's assignment of TRBD1 cannot be checked, as there is no DNA. The CDR3 contains 14 residues. The germline V gene has CDR1 SGHTA and CDR2 FQGNSA. CDR3 amino acids: CASSSSRTGFEAFF. The full variable domain, in which reference TRBV7-2 and TRBJ1-1 provide the parts outside the CDR3, is GAGVSQSPSNKVTEKGKDVELRCDPISGHTALYWYRQSLGQGLEFLIYFQGNSAPDKSGLPSDRFSAERTGGSVSTLTIQRTQQEDSAVYLCASSSSRTGFEAFFGQGTRLTVV.

Measured by frequency, this clonotype is medium-sized (0.01 to 0.1%). The rearrangement links TRBV19 to TRBJ2-3; there is no DNA to check the TCRdb D call of TRBD2. There are 14 residues in the CDR3. In germline, CDR1 is LNHDA, CDR2 SQIVND (reference sequence). The CDR3 spells CASRRRGVTDTQYF.

The rearrangement uses TRBV27 and TRBJ2-3; no DNA is available, so the TRBD1 call from TCRdb remains unchecked. The CDR3 sequence is 15 residues long. Germline V lookup: CDR1 MNHEY, CDR2 SMNVEV (reference sequence). The CDR3 spells CASSLPGGRPDTQYF.

The chain uses TRBV5-6 and TRBJ2-5; the D gene TCRdb calls, TRBD2, cannot be checked with no DNA. Per the germline V gene, CDR1 is SGHDT and CDR2 is YYEEEE. The CDR3 is 16 residues long. The CDR3 region is CASSAASGGRQETQYF.

The V call is TRBV6-6, the J call TRBJ2-7; the TCRdb D gene call, TRBD2, has no DNA to confirm it. CDR1 and CDR2 (germline): MNHNY, SVGAGI (reference sequence). This CDR3 has 19 residues. CDR3 residues: CASSYVPGTAVVWDYEQYF.

Considering frequency, this clonotype is medium-sized. The gene calls are TRBV5-6 and TRBJ2-6. Germline CDR1 and CDR2: SGHDT and YYEEEE. CDR3 length: 14 residues. CDR3 region: CASSLISGANVLTF.

This clonotype is classed as medium-sized by frequency. The chain joins TRBV6-1 to TRBJ1-2; as DNA is missing, the TRBD1 call by TCRdb cannot be tested. Germline CDR1 is MNHNS and CDR2 is SASEGT. This CDR3 comprises 14 residues. CDR3 sequence reads: CASSFGTGGDGYTF.

This chain joins TRBV19 and TRBJ1-2; TCRdb's D call of TRBD1 is untestable without DNA. Germline V gives CDR1 LNHDA, CDR2 SQIVND (reference sequence). The CDR3 contains 14 residues. The CDR3 sequence is CASSIGQGYYGYTF.

According to its frequency, this clonotype is large (0.1 to 1%). The chain has TRBV29-1 and TRBJ2-1; the D call from TCRdb, TRBD1, cannot be confirmed without DNA. This CDR3 comprises 15 residues. In germline, CDR1 is SQVTM, CDR2 ANQGSEA. Here the CDR3 reads CSVASGAGIGNEQFF.

The rearrangement links TRBV18 to TRBJ1-4; the TCRdb call, TRBD1, lacks DNA for checking. This CDR3 has 15 residues. Germline V gives CDR1 KGHSH, CDR2 LQKENI. The CDR3 region is CASSPFRETSEKLFF. The full variable domain, completed using reference TRBV18 and TRBJ1-4, is NAGVMQNPRHLVRRRGQEARLRCSPMKGHSHVYWYRQLPEEGLKFMVYLQKENIIDESGMPKERFSAEFPKEGPSILRIQQVVRGDSAAYFCASSPFRETSEKLFFGSGTQLSVL.

The chain is built from TRBV19 and TRBJ1-6; there is no DNA to check the TCRdb D call of TRBD1. The CDR3 spans 17 residues. Germline V gene data show CDR1 as LNHDA and CDR2 as SQIVND (reference sequence). The CDR3 sequence: CASSIRRDRLGNSPLHF.

Frequency places this clonotype as medium-sized. The chain employs TRBV19 and TRBJ2-1. CDR1 LNHDA and CDR2 SQIVND come from the germline V gene (reference sequence). The CDR3 extends over 14 amino acids. The chain's CDR3 is CASRPGGSYNEQFF.

V usage is TRBV30 and J usage is TRBJ1-5. Germline-derived CDR1 and CDR2 are GTSNPN and SVGIG (reference sequence). This CDR3 region has 13 residues. Here the CDR3 reads CAWSVGGHQPQHF.

This clonotype is deemed medium-sized by its frequency. The chain has TRBV12-3 or TRBV12-4 and TRBJ1-5. The CDR3 is 13 residues long. The CDR3 reads CASSSGGGQPQHF.

This rearrangement joins TRBV6-4 to TRBJ1-5; TCRdb selects TRBD1, and the lack of DNA leaves this call unchecked. CDR1 and CDR2 from the germline V gene are MRHNA and SNTAGT. This CDR3 spans 15 amino acids. The CDR3: CASSYQGLSNQPQHF.

J is TRBJ2-5 and V is TRBV5-4; TCRdb's D call of TRBD2 is untestable without DNA. This CDR3 contains 14 residues. CDR1 is SGHNT and CDR2 is YYREEE in the germline V gene (reference sequence). This CDR3 reads CASSLRLASETQYF.